A selection of T cell receptor beta chains follows, all from one sample in a study of tumor and adjacent non-tumor tissue in lung cancer. TCRdb re-called the multiplex PCR reads with MiXCR, one entry per CDR3 protein. Of 84,000 or so distinct CDR3 sequences in the sample, 61% are singletons; the top ten hold 15%. Sequencing was carried out using lung tumor tissue. These receptors all come from a man in his 70s with non-small cell lung cancer. The CDR3 runs from the conserved cysteine through the conserved F or W. D genes are given only for firm matches. Not every row has a clone size; where given, it reads once, few, many or a size class.

TGTGCCAGCAGCCACACTAGTACGTCCGGTTACGAGCAGTACTTC CASSHTSTSGYEQYF TRBJ2-7 - TRBV7-8 -
TGTGCCATCAGTTTACTAGCGGGAGACTACGATCAGTACTTT CAISLLAGDYDQYF TRBJ2-7 - TRBV10-3 TRBD2
TGTACCAGCGGTTACACGGGCTCTGGAAACACCATATATTTT CTSGYTGSGNTIYF TRBJ1-3 - TRBV6-5 -
TGTGCCAGCAGCTTAGATTCGCGTAGTGGCACATATACGCGGTATTTT CASSLDSRSGTYTRYF TRBJ2-3 once TRBV11-3 -
TGTGGCGTAGACATCGTGACAGGGGGTTCGAGCAATCAGCCCCAGCATTTT CGVDIVTGGSSNQPQHF TRBJ1-5 - TRBV29-1 TRBD1
TGTGCCACCAGCAGAGATAGTTGGGTACGCACAGGTACGCAGTATTTT CATSRDSWVRTGTQYF TRBJ2-3 - TRBV15 -
TGTGCCAACAGCGTCGAGGGTCACACAGATACGCAGTATTTT CANSVEGHTDTQYF TRBJ2-3 - TRBV5-6 -
TGTGCCAACAGCCAAGATCATATCGTAGCTTCCTTT CANSQDHIVASF TRBJ1-1 - TRBV4-2 -
TGCAGTGCTAGAGACCTGACATTAGCCAAAAACATTCGGTACTTC CSARDLTLAKNIRYF TRBJ2-4 few TRBV20-1 -
TGCAGTGCTAGAGACCCCCCCCTAGCGGGGGGCTTCGATGAGCAGTTCTTC CSARDPPLAGGFDEQFF TRBJ2-1 once TRBV20-1 TRBD2
TGCAGTGCTGCAGACCGGGACAACGGCTACACCTTC CSAADRDNGYTF TRBJ1-2 few TRBV20-1 -
TGTGCCTGGACGGGCCCCCCACGGGGCAATGAGCAGTTCTTC CAWTGPPRGNEQFF TRBJ2-1 few TRBV30 -
TGTGCCAGCAGTACGACCGGGACAGGGGATTCCTACGAGCAGTACTTC CASSTTGTGDSYEQYF TRBJ2-7 - TRBV28 TRBD1
TGCAGCATCAGGGTGGCGGCCTACGAGCAGTGCTTC CSIRVAAYEQCF TRBJ2-7 - TRBV29-1 -
TGTACCAGCAGTTACTCCAGTGACACCGGGAAGCTGTTTTTT CTSSYSSDTGKLFF TRBJ2-2 - TRBV6-5 -
TGTACCAACAGCCCGAGGACTAGCGGGTGCGAGCAGTACTTC CTNSPRTSGCEQYF TRBJ2-7 - TRBV11-2 TRBD2
TGCGCCAGCAGCCAAGTTTACGGGGGGTCGAATGAGCGGTTCTTC CASSQVYGGSNERFF TRBJ2-1 - TRBV4-1 TRBD2
TGTCCCAGCAGCTTAGTGAGGGGGGCGGAGACCCAGTACTTC CPSSLVRGAETQYF TRBJ2-5 few TRBV11-2 -
TGTGCCAGCAGTTACTCGACGGCCGGGCAGAGGGAAGCTTTCTTT CASSYSTAGQREAFF TRBJ1-1 many TRBV6-5 -
TGTGACAGCAGGCCTAGGGGGCCCTACACCGGGGAGCTGTTTTTT CDSRPRGPYTGELFF TRBJ2-2 - TRBV12-3/TRBV12-4 TRBD1
TGCAGTGCTTGTGATCACTCGTACAATGAGCAGTTCTTC CSACDHSYNEQFF TRBJ2-1 - TRBV20-1 -
TGTGCCAGCAGTGACTGGGGATTACTCTCTGGGGCCAACATCCTGATTTTC CASSDWGLLSGANILIF TRBJ2-6 - TRBV6-1 -